This TCR beta chain is drawn from a study of shared clonotypes between healthy human individuals. Germline values: CDR1 MDHEN, CDR2 SYDVKM. Trimming removed 3 bases at V and 8 bases at J, with 10 bases between. This CDR3 comprises 12 residues. Adult Caucasians living in Nashville, Tennessee made up all of the donors. The repertoire was sequenced with immunoSEQ multiplex PCR; TCRdb's copy has only in-frame clones and lacks some. The table lists 1,500,000 or so clones, roughly 96% of them singletons. The receptor comes from a man aged 25 to 40 in good health. This chain connects TRBV28 to TRBJ1-2; no definite D call. Sequences were obtained from naive CD4+ T cells sorted from blood. Subset specified: CD45RA+ positively selected. The CDR3: CASSFADSGYTF. For the CDR3, the DNA is TGTGCCAGCAGTTTCGCCGATTCCGGCTACACCTTC.